This record looks at one T cell receptor (beta chain) sequence and its context. Its cognate antigen is unknown. At one end, the junction sequence differs from germline, possibly due to a read error. This specimen comes from a study of post-analysis software for immune sequencing data. Study-wide results and limits: A few TRBV segments, TRBV5-6, TRBV5-1 and TRBV20-1 among them, were found more frequent in patients than controls. Versus controls, multiple sclerosis patients showed significantly lower diversity (normalized Chao1). The authors found that F measure strongly co-clustered same-batch samples.

Unique molecular identifiers were built into the TCR beta cDNA libraries. From the PCR reads, TCRdb called clonotypes with MiXCR, one entry per CDR3 protein. This sample has hundreds of thousands of distinct CDR3 sequences, with just under 30% found just once. The CDR3 length is 18 residues. Germline V gene lookup returns CDR1 WNHNN and CDR2 SYGVQD (reference sequence). The TCR sequence derives from a girl between 10 and 17 years old with multiple sclerosis. This rearrangement joins TRBV10-1 to TRBJ2-1; no firm D call. The sample consisted of blood. The CDR3 protein is CASSESIGSVRFYNEQFF. The CDR3 coding sequence is TGCGCCAGCAGTGAGTCGATTGGGTCCGTCAGGTTCTACAACGAGCAGTTCTTC.